These 20 T cell receptor beta chains share one sample of origin, sequenced in a study of cytomegalovirus exposure and HLA in healthy donors. The PCR had 60 Vbeta and 13 Jbeta primers. Profiled with immunoSEQ multiplex PCR; TCRdb holds only in-frame clones, not every one. The sample yields under 150,000 clones, 82% seen once. Sequences were obtained from PBMCs. The receptors derive from a woman younger than 30 in good health and CMV-seronegative.

The gene calls are TRBV15 and TRBJ1-1; 8 bases are shared with TRBD1. The CDR3 is 14 amino acids. The V segment lost 3 bases and the J segment 5 bases; nucleotides outside the gene matches: 5. Looked up from germline, CDR1 is LNHNV and CDR2 is YYDKDF (reference sequence). CDR3 coding DNA: TGTGCCACCAGCAGCCGGACAGGGAGGACTGAAGCTTTCTTT. Amino acid sequence: CATSSRTGRTEAFF.

The genes are TRBV19 and TRBJ2-7, with D perhaps matching TRBD1 (5 bases). V was pared by 4 bases and J by 5 bases, with 12 bases between. This CDR3 has 13 residues. CDR1 and CDR2 (germline): LNHDA, SQIVND (reference sequence). The CDR3 region is CASSNQGLNEQYF. CDR3 DNA sequence: TGTGCCAGTAGTAACCAGGGTTTGAACGAGCAGTACTTC.

This clone was recorded only once. The chain combines TRBV5-4 with TRBJ2-7; TRBD2 is a possible D gene (6 bases). The CDR3 has 14 residues. Trimming left V 4 bases short and J 2 bases short, with 13 bases between. Germline CDR1 is SGHNT and CDR2 is YYREEE (reference sequence). In nucleotides, the CDR3 is TGTGCCAGCAGCGCGGGACTTGTCACCTACGAGCAGTACTTC. Amino acids: CASSAGLVTYEQYF.

The chain joins TRBV28 to TRBJ1-1; TRBD1 aligns across 8 bases. This CDR3 region has 14 residues. In germline, CDR1 is MDHEN, CDR2 SYDVKM. The V and J ends lost 3 bases and 5 bases, in that order; junction bases with no gene match: 5. CDR3 amino acids: CASSFAGGATEAFF. The CDR3, as DNA: TGTGCCAGCAGTTTTGCAGGGGGCGCGACTGAAGCTTTCTTT.

About this clone: Germline and junction disagree at one end, which may indicate a read error. The chain joins TRBV7-7 to TRBJ2-5, with 7 positions matching TRBD2. The CDR3 runs to 16 residues. CDR1 is SSHAT, CDR2 FNYEAQ, per germline (reference sequence). The CDR3 protein is CASSALGGRLQETQYF. CDR3 nucleotide sequence: TGTGCTAGCAGCGCGCTGGGCGGGAGACTCCAAGAGACCCAGTACTTC. The whole variable domain, filled in from reference TRBV7-7 and TRBJ2-5, reads GAGVSQSPRYKVTKRGQDVTLRCDPISSHATLYWYQQALGQGPEFLTYFNYEAQPDKSGLPSDRFSAERPEGSISTLTIQRTEQRDSAMYRCASSALGGRLQETQYFGPGTRLLVL.

V gene TRBV5-1 combines with J gene TRBJ2-1, with 10 bases lining up with TRBD2. The CDR3 loop spans 18 amino acids. Germline trimming cut 0 bases from V and 1 base from J; bases unmatched to any gene: 7. Looked up from germline, CDR1 is SGHRS and CDR2 is YFSETQ. Written as DNA, the CDR3 is TGCGCCAGCAGCTTGGCTAGCGGGAGTCCCACGTCCTACAATGAGCAGTTCTTC. Its protein is CASSLASGSPTSYNEQFF.

The chain couples TRBV15 to TRBJ2-2, with 7 bases that match TRBD1. The CDR3 is made up of 16 amino acids. V trimming: 2 bases; J trimming: 4 bases; junction bases outside the gene matches: 7. Germline V CDR1 and CDR2: LNHNV, YYDKDF (reference sequence). The CDR3 DNA reads TGTGCCACCAGCAGATCCGGGACAGCCTTCACCGGGGAGCTGTTTTTT. This codes for CATSRSGTAFTGELFF.

The chain couples TRBV7-2 to TRBJ2-1; D possibly corresponds to TRBD1 (6 bases). V shed 1 base and J shed 7 bases, with 14 bases lying between them. The CDR3 contains 15 residues. In germline, CDR1 is SGHTA, CDR2 FQGNSA. The CDR3 is CASSLVGERGNEQFF. The CDR3 DNA reads TGTGCCAGCAGCTTAGTCGGGGAAAGGGGGAATGAGCAGTTCTTC.

The chain has TRBV28 and TRBJ1-4; no clear D. The V gene lost 1 base and the J gene lost 8 bases, with 11 bases spanning the gap. Germline CDR1 MDHEN, CDR2 SYDVKM. CDR3 length: 14 amino acids. The CDR3 bases are TGTGCCAGCAGTTTATACGGGGTAGAGGAAAAACTGTTTTTT. Encoded protein: CASSLYGVEEKLFF.

This chain connects TRBV4-2 to TRBJ1-3; TRBD1 matches at 7 bases. J lost 2 bases, V lost 1 base, and 5 bases had no gene match. The CDR3 sequence is 16 residues long. Germline V lookup: CDR1 LGHNA, CDR2 YNFKEQ. CDR3 nucleotide sequence: TGTGCCAGCAGCCAAGCAGGGGGTATCGCTGGAAACACCATATATTTT. Encoded protein: CASSQAGGIAGNTIYF.

The rearrangement links TRBV4-1 to TRBJ2-7; 12 bases are shared with TRBD2. Germline values: CDR1 MGHRA, CDR2 YSYEKL. CDR3 length equals 18 residues. The V gene end was trimmed by 0 bases and the J gene end by 3 bases; junction bases not matched to a gene: 9. The CDR3 sequence is CASSQDFASGREYYEQYF. CDR3 bases: TGCGCCAGCAGCCAAGATTTTGCTAGCGGGAGGGAATACTACGAGCAGTACTTC.

The J gene is TRBJ1-4, the V gene TRBV4-2; 8 bases are a match to TRBD1. This CDR3 has 16 residues. Germline V gene data show CDR1 as LGHNA and CDR2 as YNFKEQ. The trim removed 1 base at V and 0 bases at J, leaving 1 base unmatched. The CDR3 sequence: CASSQVGQATNEKLFF. For the CDR3, the DNA is TGTGCCAGCAGCCAAGTGGGACAGGCAACTAATGAAAAACTGTTTTTT.

This clone showed up just a few times. This sequence joins TRBV7-9 and TRBJ1-3, with D unclear. Germline CDR1 and CDR2: SEHNR and FQNEAQ (reference sequence). This CDR3 has 11 residues. Deletions cut 1 base from V and 12 bases from J, with 7 bases between. CDR3 sequence: CASSLDISIYF. In nucleotides, the CDR3 is TGTGCCAGCAGCTTAGACATCAGCATATATTTT. Full variable domain (rest looked up from reference TRBV7-9 and TRBJ1-3): DTGVSQNPRHKITKRGQNVTFRCDPISEHNRLYWYRQTLGQGPEFLTYFQNEAQLEKSRLLSDRFSAERPKGSFSTLEIQRTEQGDSAMYLCASSLDISIYFGEGSWLTVV.

As DNA, the CDR3 is TGTGCCAGCAGCGTCTCCCGGGAGGCGCGTCGGAATGAGCAGTTCTTC. This encodes CASSVSREARRNEQFF. The gene calls are TRBV9 and TRBJ2-1; TRBD2 agrees at 7 bases. The CDR3 sequence is 16 residues long. Unmatched junction bases numbered 12, after V lost 2 bases and J lost 7 bases. Germline V gives CDR1 SGDLS, CDR2 YYNGEE.

CDR3 loop: CASSQVSLATGELFF. Written as DNA, the CDR3 is TGTGCCAGCAGCCAAGTGTCCCTAGCGACCGGGGAGCTGTTTTTT. This sequence joins TRBV4-2 and TRBJ2-2, with D tentatively TRBD2 (6 bases). Germline lookup yields CDR1 LGHNA and CDR2 YNFKEQ. V lost 1 base to trimming and J lost 5 bases, with 11 bases between them. The CDR3 consists of 15 residues.

The rearrangement joins TRBV30 to TRBJ1-6; 9 bases agree with TRBD1. Germline V CDR1 and CDR2: GTSNPN, SVGIG (reference sequence). The CDR3 spans 14 residues. V gave up 2 bases and J gave up 6 bases; unmatched junction bases: 2. This chain's CDR3 is CAWSLGQGNSPLHF. CDR3 DNA: TGTGCCTGGAGTTTGGGACAGGGTAATTCACCCCTCCACTTT.

The chain uses TRBV5-1 and TRBJ1-1; 7 positions match TRBD1. The CDR3 contains 13 residues. J lost 11 bases, V lost 4 bases, and 11 bases had no gene match. Germline V gives CDR1 SGHRS, CDR2 YFSETQ. CDR3: CASSTDRRGTAFF. The CDR3 region has the DNA TGCGCCAGCAGCACGGACAGGCGAGGGACTGCTTTCTTT.

In this sample, this clone turned up once. V usage is TRBV2 and J usage is TRBJ2-4; 10 positions agree with TRBD2. CDR1 and CDR2 from the germline V gene are SNHLY and FYNNEI. The CDR3 length is 14 residues. V lost 6 bases, J lost 5 bases, and 4 bases stayed unmatched. CDR3 in DNA: TGTGCCAGCAGACCTGGACTAGCGGAAAACATTCAGTACTTC. This encodes CASRPGLAENIQYF.

The chain combines TRBV5-5 with TRBJ1-6; TRBD1 is a possible D gene (5 bases). The CDR3 loop spans 15 amino acids. Per germline, CDR1 SGHKS and CDR2 YYEKEE (reference sequence). Trimming removed 4 bases from V and 9 bases from J, with 17 bases in between. The CDR3: CASSQTRDSGSPLHF. CDR3 DNA: TGTGCCAGCAGCCAAACGAGGGACTCGGGTTCACCCCTCCACTTT.

The chain recombines TRBV4-1 with TRBJ2-1, with 9 positions matching TRBD1. Germline loops: CDR1 MGHRA, CDR2 YSYEKL. The CDR3 is 16 residues long. With V trimmed by 4 bases and J by 5 bases, 9 bases remained unmatched. In DNA, the CDR3 is TGCGCCAGCAGCCCGACGAGACAGGGGGAACACAATGAGCAGTTCTTC. Protein: CASSPTRQGEHNEQFF.